These 12 T cell receptor beta chains share one sample of origin, sequenced in a study of Ad26.COV2.S vaccination and SARS-CoV-2 variants. Stated treatment: roughly 20 received Ad26.COV2.S at low or high dose, single or two shots; about 5 received placebo; per-sample allocation not given. Sampling was done on day 63 after the first vaccine or placebo injection. Profiling relied on immunoSEQ multiplex PCR, and the TCRdb table lists in-frame clones only, not all of them. The sample yields approximately 340,000 clones, 70% to 90% seen once. The material was peripheral blood, obtained in a trial of Ad26.COV2.S vaccine versus placebo. The receptor set was obtained from a person aged 18-65 years who received the Ad26.COV2.S COVID-19 vaccine or a placebo.

The rearrangement links TRBV10-3 to TRBJ2-1, with 11 bases identical to TRBD2. In germline, CDR1 is ENHRY, CDR2 SYGVKD. This CDR3 contains 16 residues. The V and J ends lost 3 bases and 5 bases, in that order; junction bases with no gene match: 6. The CDR3 reads CAISEWLAGGNNEQFF. The CDR3 DNA is TGTGCCATCAGTGAATGGCTAGCGGGAGGAAACAATGAGCAGTTCTTC.

V is TRBV9 and J is TRBJ2-1; D unclear. Germline CDR1 is SGDLS and CDR2 is YYNGEE. Trimming took 3 bases from V and 7 from J, leaving 20 bases between them. This CDR3 has 16 residues. CDR3 sequence (DNA): TGTGCCAGCAGCGCTTTATCTACGGCCCCATCTAATGAGCAGTTCTTC. It encodes CASSALSTAPSNEQFF.

This sequence joins TRBV6-5 and TRBJ1-5; 7 bases fit TRBD1. J lost 3 bases, V lost 4 bases, and 9 bases had no gene match. Germline-derived CDR1 and CDR2 are MNHEY and SVGAGI. This CDR3 spans 16 amino acids. CDR3 protein: CASSSADRQPNQPQHF. DNA for the CDR3: TGTGCCAGCAGTTCCGCGGACAGGCAACCCAATCAGCCCCAGCATTTT.

The chain employs TRBV3-1 (or the pseudogene TRBV3-2) and TRBJ1-2; no firm D call. Germline CDR1 is LGHDT and CDR2 is YNNKEL (reference sequence). The V gene lost 1 base and the J gene lost 4 bases, with 10 bases spanning the gap. This CDR3 is built from 14 residues. The CDR3 is CASSQGEALYGYTF. In DNA, the CDR3 is TGTGCCAGCAGCCAAGGTGAGGCTCTCTATGGCTACACCTTC.

The V and J genes are TRBV3-1 (or the pseudogene TRBV3-2) and TRBJ1-1, with 12 bases aligning to TRBD1. After removal of 5 bases from V and 3 bases from J, the junction contained 10 bases not matched to a gene. This CDR3 region has 17 residues. Germline assignment: CDR1 LGHDT and CDR2 YNNKEL (reference sequence). DNA for the CDR3: TGTGCCAGCAGCTCCGAGCGGGACAGGGGGCGAGACACTGAAGCTTTCTTT. Translation gives CASSSERDRGRDTEAFF.

The V and J genes are TRBV6-1 and TRBJ1-5; no clear D. The CDR3 has 14 amino acids. CDR1 and CDR2 (germline): MNHNS, SASEGT. Trimming pared 3 bases from V and 7 bases from J, leaving 13 bases between. CDR3 sequence reads: CASSEAQRPQPQHF. For the CDR3, the DNA is TGTGCCAGCAGTGAGGCCCAAAGACCCCAGCCCCAGCATTTT.

This sequence joins TRBV19 and TRBJ1-5; 8 nucleotides match TRBD1. The CDR3 runs to 14 residues. The germline gives CDR1 LNHDA, CDR2 SQIVND (reference sequence). V was pared by 3 bases and J by 6 bases, with 4 bases of the junction left unmatched. The CDR3 here is CASSIRDRGQPQHF. The CDR3 DNA reads TGTGCCAGTAGTATTCGAGACAGGGGTCAGCCCCAGCATTTT.

The V call is TRBV19, the J call TRBJ1-1; D gene uncertain. Germline-derived CDR1 and CDR2 are LNHDA and SQIVND (reference sequence). V lost 2 bases, J lost 6 bases, and 13 bases lay in between. The CDR3 runs 14 residues. The CDR3 sequence is CASSISVGSAEAFF. In nucleotides, the CDR3 is TGTGCCAGTAGTATAAGTGTGGGGTCCGCTGAAGCTTTCTTT.

The gene calls are TRBV19 and TRBJ1-1; no firm D call. Germline V gives CDR1 LNHDA, CDR2 SQIVND (reference sequence). The CDR3 extends over 13 amino acids. Trimming shortened V by 5 bases and J by 11 bases, and 18 bases separated the two germline ends. The CDR3 region is CASSDQRLLPAFF. In nucleotides, the CDR3 is TGTGCCAGTAGTGATCAAAGGCTTCTCCCCGCTTTCTTT.

This clone was observed once. The chain couples TRBV18 to TRBJ1-4; 8 nucleotides line up with TRBD1. Unmatched junction bases numbered 6, after V lost 3 bases and J lost 0 bases. The CDR3 totals 17 residues. Per germline, CDR1 KGHSH and CDR2 LQKENI. The CDR3 DNA reads TGTGCCAGCTCACCCACAGGGGGAGCGGCAACTAATGAAAAACTGTTTTTT. This gives the protein CASSPTGGAATNEKLFF.

This chain uses TRBV9 with TRBJ1-3; D not resolved. CDR3 length: 14 amino acids. V shed 4 bases and J shed 2 bases, with 10 bases lying between them. From germline, CDR1 is SGDLS and CDR2 YYNGEE. CDR3: CASSSSTPGNTIYF. The CDR3 bases are TGTGCCAGCAGCTCCTCCACGCCTGGAAACACCATATATTTT.

The chain has TRBV10-1 and TRBJ2-7, with TRBD2 matching over 8 bases. V lost 0 bases to trimming and J lost 3 bases; unmatched junction nucleotides: 4. The CDR3 sequence is 15 residues long. From germline, CDR1 is WNHNN and CDR2 SYGVQD (reference sequence). CDR3 bases: TGCGCCAGCAGTGAGTCGGTGGCGGGAGGCTACGAGCAGTACTTC. This codes for CASSESVAGGYEQYF.